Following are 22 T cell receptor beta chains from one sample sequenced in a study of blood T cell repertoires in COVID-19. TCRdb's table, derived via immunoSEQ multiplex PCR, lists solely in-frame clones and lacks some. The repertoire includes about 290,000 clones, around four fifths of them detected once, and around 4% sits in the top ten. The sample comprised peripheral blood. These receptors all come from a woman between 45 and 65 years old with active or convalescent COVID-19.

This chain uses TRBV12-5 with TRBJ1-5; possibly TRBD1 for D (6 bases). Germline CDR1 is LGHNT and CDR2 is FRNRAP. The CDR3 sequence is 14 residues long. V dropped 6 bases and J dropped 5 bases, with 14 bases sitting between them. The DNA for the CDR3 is TGTGCTAGTGGGGAGGGGGGGAGCGATCAGCCCCAGCATTTT. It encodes CASGEGGSDQPQHF. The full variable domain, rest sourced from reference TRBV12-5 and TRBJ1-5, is DARVTQTPRHKVTEMGQEVTMRCQPILGHNTVFWYRQTMMQGLELLAYFRNRAPLDDSGMPKDRFSAEMPDATLATLKIQPSEPRDSAVYFCASGEGGSDQPQHFGDGTRLSIL.

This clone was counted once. The CDR3 region is CASSLGGAPDTQYF. The CDR3 DNA is TGTGCCAGCAGCTTGGGGGGAGCCCCAGATACGCAGTATTTT. The chain carries TRBV5-6 and TRBJ2-3, with a possible D match to TRBD2 (5 bases). In germline, CDR1 is SGHDT, CDR2 YYEEEE. The CDR3 spans 14 residues. The V and J ends lost 0 bases and 4 bases respectively, with 9 bases between them.

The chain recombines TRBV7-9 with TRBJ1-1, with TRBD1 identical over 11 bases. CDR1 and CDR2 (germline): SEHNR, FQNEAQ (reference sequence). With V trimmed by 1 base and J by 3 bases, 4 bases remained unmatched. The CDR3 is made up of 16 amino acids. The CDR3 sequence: CASSLGTGGWDTEAFF. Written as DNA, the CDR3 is TGTGCCAGCAGCTTAGGGACAGGGGGCTGGGACACTGAAGCTTTCTTT.

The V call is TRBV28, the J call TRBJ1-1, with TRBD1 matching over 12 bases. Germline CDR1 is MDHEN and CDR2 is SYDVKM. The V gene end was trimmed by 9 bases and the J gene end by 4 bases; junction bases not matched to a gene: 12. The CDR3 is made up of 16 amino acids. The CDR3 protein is CASGSGTGGAGTEAFF. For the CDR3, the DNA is TGTGCCAGTGGCTCGGGGACAGGGGGCGCAGGCACTGAAGCTTTCTTT.

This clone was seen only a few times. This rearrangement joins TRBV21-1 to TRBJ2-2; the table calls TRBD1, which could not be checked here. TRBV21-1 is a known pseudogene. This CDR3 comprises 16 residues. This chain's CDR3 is CASSKARQGDTGELFF. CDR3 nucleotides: TGTGCCAGCAGCAAAGCGCGCCAGGGGGACACCGGGGAGCTGTTTTTT.

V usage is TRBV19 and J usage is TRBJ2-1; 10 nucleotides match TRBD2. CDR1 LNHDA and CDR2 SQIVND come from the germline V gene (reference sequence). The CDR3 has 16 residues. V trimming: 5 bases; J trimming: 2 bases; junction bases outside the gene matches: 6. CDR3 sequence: CASSQYSGRPYNEQFF. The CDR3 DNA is TGTGCCAGTAGTCAATATAGCGGGAGGCCCTACAATGAGCAGTTCTTC.

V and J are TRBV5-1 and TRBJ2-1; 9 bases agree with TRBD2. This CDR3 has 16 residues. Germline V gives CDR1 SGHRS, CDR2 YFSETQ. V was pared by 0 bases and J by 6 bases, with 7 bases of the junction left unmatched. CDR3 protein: CASSLDPTSGPNEQFF. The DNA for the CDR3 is TGCGCCAGCAGCTTGGACCCTACTAGCGGGCCCAATGAGCAGTTCTTC.

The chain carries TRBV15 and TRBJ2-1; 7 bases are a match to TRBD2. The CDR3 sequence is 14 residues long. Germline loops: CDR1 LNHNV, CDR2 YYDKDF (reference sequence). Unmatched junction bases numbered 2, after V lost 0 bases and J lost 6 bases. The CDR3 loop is CATSREGEGNEQFF. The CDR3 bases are TGTGCCACCAGCAGAGAGGGGGAGGGCAATGAGCAGTTCTTC.

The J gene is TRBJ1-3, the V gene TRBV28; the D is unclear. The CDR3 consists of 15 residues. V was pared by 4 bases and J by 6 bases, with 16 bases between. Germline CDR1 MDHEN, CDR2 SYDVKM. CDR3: CASSSHTEGKNTIYF. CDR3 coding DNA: TGTGCCAGCAGTTCACACACAGAGGGCAAAAACACCATATATTTT.

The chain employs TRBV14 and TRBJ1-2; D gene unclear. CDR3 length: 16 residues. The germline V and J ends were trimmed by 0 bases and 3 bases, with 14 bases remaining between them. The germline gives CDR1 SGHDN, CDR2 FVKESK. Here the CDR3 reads CASSQELSGRHYGYTF. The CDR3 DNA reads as TGTGCCAGCAGCCAAGAATTGTCAGGTCGGCACTATGGCTACACCTTC.

The CDR3 nucleotides are TGTGCCAGCAGCTTCAAGCGAGCGGGTTTCACAGATACGCAGTATTTT. Translated: CASSFKRAGFTDTQYF. The J gene is TRBJ2-3, the V gene TRBV7-8, with D possibly matching TRBD2 (6 bases). V was shortened by 3 bases and J by 2 bases, with 15 bases between the two germline ends. Germline V gene lookup returns CDR1 SGHVS and CDR2 FQNEAQ. The CDR3 is made up of 16 amino acids.

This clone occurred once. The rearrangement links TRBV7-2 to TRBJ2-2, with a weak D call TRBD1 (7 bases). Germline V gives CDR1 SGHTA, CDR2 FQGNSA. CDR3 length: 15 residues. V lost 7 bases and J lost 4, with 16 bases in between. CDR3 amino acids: CASTRDRVGTGELFF. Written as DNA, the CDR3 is TGTGCCAGCACGCGGGACAGAGTTGGCACCGGGGAGCTGTTTTTT.

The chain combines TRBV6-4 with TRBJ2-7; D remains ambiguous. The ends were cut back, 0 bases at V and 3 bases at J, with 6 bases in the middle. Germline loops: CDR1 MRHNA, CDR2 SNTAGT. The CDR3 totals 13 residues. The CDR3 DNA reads TGTGCCAGCAGTGACTCGGCAGGCTACGAGCAGTACTTC. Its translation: CASSDSAGYEQYF.

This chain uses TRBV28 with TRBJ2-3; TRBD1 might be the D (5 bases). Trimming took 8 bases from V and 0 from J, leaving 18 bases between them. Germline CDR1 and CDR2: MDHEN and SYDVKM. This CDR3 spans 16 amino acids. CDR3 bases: TGTGCCAGCGCCTTACGTATTTGGGGCAGCACAGATACGCAGTATTTT. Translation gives CASALRIWGSTDTQYF.

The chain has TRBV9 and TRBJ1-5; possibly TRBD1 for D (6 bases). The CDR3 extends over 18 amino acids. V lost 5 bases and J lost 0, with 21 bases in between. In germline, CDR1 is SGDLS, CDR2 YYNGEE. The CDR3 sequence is CASRSLLSRGYSNQPQHF. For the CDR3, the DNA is TGTGCCAGCAGATCTCTACTGAGCAGGGGTTATAGCAATCAGCCCCAGCATTTT.

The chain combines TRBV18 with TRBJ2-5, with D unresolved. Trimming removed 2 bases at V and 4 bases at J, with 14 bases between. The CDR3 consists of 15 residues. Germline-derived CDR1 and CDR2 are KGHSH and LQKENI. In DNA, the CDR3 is TGTGCCAGCTCACCAACGGTTAGTCTACCAGAGACCCAGTACTTC. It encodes CASSPTVSLPETQYF.

Here the CDR3 DNA reads TGTGCCAGCAGTGAAGGGACAGGGTTGAACACTGAAGCTTTCTTT. Its protein is CASSEGTGLNTEAFF. The chain combines TRBV6-1 with TRBJ1-1, with 8 positions matching TRBD1. Germline trimming cut 1 base from V and 0 bases from J; bases unmatched to any gene: 1. Germline values: CDR1 MNHNS, CDR2 SASEGT. The CDR3 runs 15 residues.

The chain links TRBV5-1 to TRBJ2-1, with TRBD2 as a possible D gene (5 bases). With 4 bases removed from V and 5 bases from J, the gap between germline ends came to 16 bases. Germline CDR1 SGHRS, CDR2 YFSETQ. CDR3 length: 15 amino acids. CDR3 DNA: TGCGCCAGCAGCGTGTTCGGGGTCCTACACAATGAGCAGTTCTTC. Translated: CASSVFGVLHNEQFF.

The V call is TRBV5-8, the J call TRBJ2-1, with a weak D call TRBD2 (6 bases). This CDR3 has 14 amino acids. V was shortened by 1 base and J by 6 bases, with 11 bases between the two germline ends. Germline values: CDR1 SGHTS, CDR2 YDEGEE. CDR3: CASSLISGFNEQFF. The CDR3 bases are TGTGCCAGCAGCTTGATTAGCGGCTTCAATGAGCAGTTCTTC.

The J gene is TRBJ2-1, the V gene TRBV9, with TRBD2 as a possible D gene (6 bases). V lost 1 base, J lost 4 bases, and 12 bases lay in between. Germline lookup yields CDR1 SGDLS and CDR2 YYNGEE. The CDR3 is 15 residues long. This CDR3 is CASSVSTSSYNEQFF. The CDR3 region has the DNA TGTGCCAGCAGCGTATCAACTAGCTCTTACAATGAGCAGTTCTTC.

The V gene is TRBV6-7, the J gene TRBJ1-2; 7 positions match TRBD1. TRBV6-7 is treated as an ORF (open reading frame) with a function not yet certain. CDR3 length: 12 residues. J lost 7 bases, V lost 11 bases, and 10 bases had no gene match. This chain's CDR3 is CAAGTGECGYTF. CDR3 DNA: TGTGCCGCAGGCACAGGGGAGTGTGGCTACACCTTC.

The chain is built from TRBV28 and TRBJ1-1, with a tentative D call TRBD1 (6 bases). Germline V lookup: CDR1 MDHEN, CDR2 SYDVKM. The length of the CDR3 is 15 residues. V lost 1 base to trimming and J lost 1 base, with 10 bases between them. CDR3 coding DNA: TGTGCCAGCAGTTTATCGACAGGAGCGAACACTGAAGCTTTCTTT. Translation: CASSLSTGANTEAFF.